Listed here are 7 T cell receptor beta chains from one sample, sequenced in a study of blood T cell repertoires in COVID-19. Clones were read by immunoSEQ multiplex PCR, and TCRdb kept only the in-frame ones, dropping some. The data show about 30,000 clones, around 88% seen once. The sample comprised peripheral blood. The receptors stem from a human donor in a cohort sampled during active COVID-19.

The chain is built from TRBV4-2 and TRBJ2-7, with D perhaps TRBD2 (5 bases). CDR1 and CDR2 (germline): LGHNA, YNFKEQ. There are 12 residues in the CDR3. Trimming cost V 1 base and J 7 bases, with 8 bases left between them. The CDR3 nucleotides read TGTGCCAGCAGCCAAGCACGGGGAGAGCAGTACTTC. Translating gives CASSQARGEQYF.

This clone appeared a single time. The chain carries TRBV7-9 and TRBJ1-3; D is possibly TRBD1 (6 bases). This CDR3 comprises 16 residues. Germline loops: CDR1 SEHNR, CDR2 FQNEAQ (reference sequence). V was clipped by 2 bases and J by 3 bases, with 14 bases between them. In DNA, the CDR3 is TGTGCCAGCAGCTTATATCAGGGGATAGGTGGAAACACCATATATTTT. It encodes CASSLYQGIGGNTIYF.

V gene TRBV11-2 combines with J gene TRBJ2-7; D unresolved. CDR3 length: 12 amino acids. Trimming took off 1 base at V and 8 bases at J, with 9 bases between the two ends. Germline lookup yields CDR1 SGHAT and CDR2 FQNNGV. Written as DNA, the CDR3 is TGTGCCAGCAGCTTAGGTTTTACTCAGCAGTACTTC. Translating gives CASSLGFTQQYF.

This clone came up a few times. The V and J genes are TRBV12-3 or TRBV12-4 and TRBJ2-7, with TRBD1 matching over 9 bases. This CDR3 has 13 amino acids. The trim removed 4 bases at V and 9 bases at J, leaving 7 bases unmatched. The CDR3 is CASSSLQGAGQYF. The CDR3 DNA is TGTGCCAGCAGTTCATTACAGGGGGCCGGGCAGTACTTC.

The chain recombines TRBV7-9 with TRBJ2-7; D possibly corresponds to TRBD2 (5 bases). CDR1 and CDR2 from the germline V gene are SEHNR and FQNEAQ (reference sequence). CDR3 length: 12 amino acids. V gave up 3 bases and J gave up 4 bases, with 7 bases separating them. The CDR3, as DNA: TGTGCCAGCAGCTTCTCGGGGTACGAGCAGTACTTC. Encoded protein: CASSFSGYEQYF.

This clone was seen a single time. CDR3 nucleotides: TGTGCCAGCCGGGTTGGGACTGGTTGTCAGCCCCAGCATTTT. Protein sequence: CASRVGTGCQPQHF. V gene TRBV9 combines with J gene TRBJ1-5; a weak D match, TRBD1 (5 bases). The V gene's germline CDR1 is SGDLS and CDR2 YYNGEE. Trimming shortened V by 7 bases and J by 6 bases, and 17 bases separated the two germline ends. The CDR3 loop spans 14 amino acids.

V and J are TRBV6-5 and TRBJ2-3, with unresolved D. This CDR3 comprises 13 residues. With 2 bases removed from V and 1 base from J, the gap between germline ends came to 4 bases. The germline gives CDR1 MNHEY, CDR2 SVGAGI. CDR3 loop: CASSYAGTDTQYF. The DNA for the CDR3 is TGTGCCAGCAGTTACGCAGGCACAGATACGCAGTATTTT.